These 5 T cell receptor beta chains were sequenced from one sample in a study of cytotoxic CD8 clonotypes in ibrutinib-treated CLL. The table came from immunoSEQ multiplex PCR; TCRdb's copy has only in-frame clones and leaves some out. This sample has around 70,000 clones, with under 70% found just once. Sequenced material: PBMCs, taken after 12 months of ibrutinib treatment. The source of these receptors is a human donor with chronic lymphocytic leukemia.

The V gene is TRBV5-1, the J gene TRBJ2-7; 10 bases are a match to TRBD1. The germline gives CDR1 SGHRS, CDR2 YFSETQ. The junction had 5 bases not matched to a gene; V was cut back by 5 bases and J by 6 bases. The CDR3 length is 13 residues. The CDR3 DNA follows: TGCGCCAGCAGTTGGGACAGGGGAACCGAGCAGTACTTC. As protein: CASSWDRGTEQYF.

The V gene is TRBV5-8, the J gene TRBJ1-6; TRBD1 might be the D (6 bases). The CDR3 sequence is 14 residues long. Germline V CDR1 and CDR2: SGHTS, YDEGEE. V lost 2 bases and J 9 bases, leaving 12 bases between the germline ends. This chain's CDR3 is CASSLWSDSSPLHF. CDR3 DNA sequence: TGTGCCAGCAGCTTATGGTCGGACAGTTCACCCCTCCACTTT.

The V and J genes are TRBV6-6 and TRBJ1-2; 8 bases are a match to TRBD1. Trimming took 6 bases from V and 8 from J; bases not matched to a gene: 8. CDR3 length: 13 amino acids. CDR1 is MNHNY and CDR2 is SVGAGI in the germline V gene (reference sequence). CDR3 in amino acids: CASRMTGDEGYTF. The CDR3 bases are TGTGCCAGCAGGATGACAGGGGACGAAGGCTACACCTTC.

This clone has just a few counts. The rearrangement uses TRBV30 and TRBJ2-7; 8 nucleotides line up with TRBD1. Trimming took 2 bases from V and 3 from J; bases not matched to a gene: 9. The CDR3 has 15 residues. From germline, CDR1 is GTSNPN and CDR2 SVGIG (reference sequence). The CDR3 spells CAWSSQTGALYEQYF. CDR3 coding DNA: TGTGCCTGGAGTTCCCAGACAGGGGCCCTCTACGAGCAGTACTTC. Full variable domain (rest looked up from reference TRBV30 and TRBJ2-7): SQTIHQWPATLVQPVGSPLSLECTVEGTSNPNLYWYRQAAGRGLQLLFYSVGIGQISSEVPQNLSASRPQDRQFILSSKKLLLSDSGFYLCAWSSQTGALYEQYFGPGTRLTVT.

This chain links TRBV7-2 with TRBJ2-5; a weak D match, TRBD2 (6 bases). V was clipped by 5 bases and J by 2 bases, with 12 bases between them. Per the germline V gene, CDR1 is SGHTA and CDR2 is FQGNSA. The CDR3 spans 14 residues. In DNA, the CDR3 is TGTGCCAGCAGCGGCGGGGTCACGCAAGAGACCCAGTACTTC. Residues: CASSGGVTQETQYF.